These T cell receptor beta chains were read from a single sample in a study of beta chain features in type 1 diabetes. The data were produced by immunoSEQ multiplex PCR, yet TCRdb's version contains in-frame clones alone and is incomplete. The sample contains some 160,000 clones, approximately 8.8% of which appear only once. The sequenced sample consisted of central memory CD4+ T cells from blood. These receptors were collected from a woman in her twenties or thirties with type 1 diabetes. Both conserved end residues are trimmed from each CDR3. Fields, in order: J gene, V gene, CDR3 protein.

J: TRBJ1-5
V: TRBV18
CDR3: ASSLARTGDQPQH

J: TRBJ2-7
V: TRBV9
CDR3: ASSVTTVAIGEQY

J: TRBJ2-7
V: TRBV27
CDR3: ASSLSDSSYEQY

J: TRBJ2-2
V: TRBV7-9
CDR3: ASSSLRSGELF

J: TRBJ2-3
V: TRBV6-5
CDR3: ASSYSAGGADTQY

J: TRBJ1-5
V: TRBV29-1
CDR3: SVLDSGQPQH

J: TRBJ2-2
V: TRBV5-1
CDR3: ASSQAGISTGELF

J: TRBJ2-6
V: TRBV6-1
CDR3: ASSDQAGANVLT

J: TRBJ2-7
V: TRBV6-5
CDR3: ASSWGNEQY

J: TRBJ2-1
V: TRBV19
CDR3: ASRSYNEQF

J: TRBJ2-3
V: TRBV4-2
CDR3: ASSQELRQVTDTQY

J: TRBJ2-2
V: TRBV18
CDR3: ASSPQDTYTGELF

J: TRBJ2-7
V: TRBV28
CDR3: ASTKSDSGTYEQY

J: TRBJ1-2
V: TRBV6-1
CDR3: ASRGALENYGYT

J: TRBJ1-1
V: TRBV30
CDR3: AWSVLPQRTEAF

J: TRBJ2-3
V: TRBV6-1
CDR3: ASSDRGQADTQY

J: TRBJ1-1
V: TRBV28
CDR3: ASSLASDRGARAF

J: TRBJ2-7
V: TRBV5-4
CDR3: ASSQGVAFYEQY

J: TRBJ2-3
V: TRBV29-1
CDR3: SVGPVGTRSDTQY

J: TRBJ2-1
V: TRBV5-1
CDR3: ASSLGNPSGNEQF

J: TRBJ1-2
V: TRBV5-1
CDR3: ASSLGTGDDGYT

J: TRBJ2-7
V: TRBV30
CDR3: ASGLAGGVGFGEQY

J: TRBJ1-5
V: TRBV14
CDR3: ASSQEDGLYGQPYQPQH

J: TRBJ2-1
V: TRBV9
CDR3: ASSVSGGKYNEQF

J: TRBJ1-1
V: TRBV7-8
CDR3: ASSNWGNRVEAF